Below, 15 T cell receptor beta chains from the same sample are listed, as sequenced in a study of blood T cells in healthy people across ages (dated by TCRdb to between 2015 and 2016). Library method: 5' RACE. A second roughly 6 to 12 cycle PCR used a sample-barcoded 5' primer and a J-beta primer mix. The public reads were run again by TCRdb, first through fastp at Q25 and then through MiXCR, and only productive beta chains were kept. Each CDR3 protein gets just one entry, which takes the most common genes and DNA from the rows behind it. The sample has 1.5 million to 2 million distinct CDR3 sequences on record, around 42% of them singletons. About 21% of the sample goes to the ten largest clones. The specimen sequenced was blood. The receptors shown here come from a human donor in good health.

V is TRBV4-1 and J is TRBJ1-4; 10 bases fit TRBD1. There are 17 residues in the CDR3. The trim removed 0 bases at V and 8 bases at J, leaving 9 bases unmatched. From germline, CDR1 is MGHRA and CDR2 YSYEKL. This chain's CDR3 is CASSQDPPDRGNEKLFF. The CDR3 coding sequence is TGCGCCAGCAGCCAAGATCCCCCGGACAGGGGGAACGAAAAACTGTTTTTT.

This clonotype occurred a few times. V and J are TRBV6-2 or TRBV6-3 and TRBJ2-1; tentative D call: TRBD2 (6 bases). Germline loops: CDR1 MNHEY, CDR2 SVGEGT. The CDR3 length is 12 residues. Trimming shortened V by 5 bases and J by 14 bases, and 16 bases separated the two germline ends. CDR3 coding DNA: TGTGCCAGCAGTCCCGGGGGATTTCAGGAGTTCTTC. This codes for CASSPGGFQEFF.

The CDR3 reads CASSLRGQGASYEQYF. The CDR3 DNA reads TGTGCCAGCAGTCTCCGAGGACAGGGGGCCTCCTACGAGCAGTACTTC. The V and J genes are TRBV12-3 or TRBV12-4 and TRBJ2-7, with TRBD1 matching 11 bases. Germline trimming cut 5 bases from V and 0 bases from J; bases unmatched to any gene: 6. The CDR3 is 16 residues long.

V is TRBV12-3 or TRBV12-4 and J is TRBJ2-2; 9 bases are shared with TRBD2. The CDR3 has 15 amino acids. V gave up 2 bases and J gave up 5 bases; unmatched junction bases: 3. The CDR3 DNA sequence: TGTGCCAGCAGTTTAAGGCTAGCGGGGACCGGGGAGCTGTTTTTT. Protein sequence: CASSLRLAGTGELFF.

This rearrangement joins TRBV7-9 to TRBJ2-1, with D unresolved. This CDR3 region has 14 residues. Trimming took off 1 base at V and 2 bases at J, with 6 bases between the two ends. Germline V lookup: CDR1 SEHNR, CDR2 FQNEAQ (reference sequence). The CDR3 sequence is CASSLGNPYNEQFF. Here the CDR3 DNA reads TGTGCCAGCAGCTTAGGAAACCCCTACAATGAGCAGTTCTTC.

This clonotype came up a few times. The genes are TRBV3-1 and TRBJ2-5; no reliable D call. V was cut by 0 bases and J by 3 bases, with 17 bases left in between. This CDR3 region has 17 residues. Looked up from germline, CDR1 is LGHDT and CDR2 is YNNKEL (reference sequence). CDR3 protein: CASSQDQGIVGEETQYF. The CDR3 coding sequence is TGTGCCAGCAGCCAAGATCAAGGGATAGTAGGTGAAGAGACCCAGTACTTC.

Regarding this clonotype: This sequence may be a read error, since a much larger clone differs from it by one base. V gene TRBV29-1 combines with J gene TRBJ2-5, with a weak D call TRBD1 (5 bases). TRBJ2-1 explains the end of the DNA better; the J call may be wrong. Looked up from germline, CDR1 is SQVTM and CDR2 is ANQGSEA. CDR3 length: 12 residues. The CDR3 region is CSVEAGQETQFF. CDR3 sequence (DNA): TGCAGCGTTGAGGCAGGGCAAGAGACCCAGTTCTTC.

This chain joins TRBV9 and TRBJ2-7, with D unclear. The CDR3 length is 12 residues. Germline V gene data show CDR1 as SGDLS and CDR2 as YYNGEE. The V end lost 3 bases, the J end lost 1 base, and 5 bases lay between the germline ends. The CDR3: CASSGVSYEQYF. CDR3 bases: TGTGCCAGCAGCGGGGTATCCTACGAGCAGTACTTC.

This clonotype showed up just a few times. The chain employs TRBV27 and TRBJ2-3; 8 bases are a match to TRBD2. V trimming: 6 bases; J trimming: 0 bases; junction bases outside the gene matches: 11. This CDR3 is built from 17 residues. The germline V gene has CDR1 MNHEY and CDR2 SMNVEV (reference sequence). CDR3 nucleotides: TGTGCCAGCAGCACCCAGCGGGCTAGCGGGAGCACAGATACGCAGTATTTT. Translating it yields CASSTQRASGSTDTQYF.

The J gene is TRBJ2-5, the V gene TRBV6-5, with D maybe TRBD1 (6 bases). Trimming removed 2 bases at V and 6 bases at J, with 22 bases between. Germline assignment: CDR1 MNHEY and CDR2 SVGAGI. The CDR3 length is 17 residues. The CDR3 bases are TGTGCCAGCAGTTACCCCCAGACAGGCCCCGGCCATCAGACCCAGTACTTC. The encoded protein is CASSYPQTGPGHQTQYF.

V gene TRBV4-3 combines with J gene TRBJ1-1; D remains ambiguous. The CDR3 spans 15 residues. V dropped 4 bases and J dropped 11 bases, with 23 bases sitting between them. CDR1 is LGHNA and CDR2 is YSLEER in the germline V gene. This CDR3 is CASSPAVPIWLGAFF. For the CDR3, the DNA is TGCGCCAGCAGCCCCGCAGTCCCCATATGGCTAGGGGCTTTCTTT.

The rearrangement joins TRBV2 to TRBJ2-3; TRBD1 agrees at 7 bases. Germline trimming cut 6 bases from V and 3 bases from J; bases unmatched to any gene: 12. The CDR3 loop spans 16 amino acids. Germline CDR1 SNHLY, CDR2 FYNNEI. The CDR3 region has the DNA TGTGCCAGCAGGTCCCTAAGACAGGGAAGGACAGATACGCAGTATTTT. Its translation is CASRSLRQGRTDTQYF.

The chain uses TRBV27 and TRBJ2-7; D might be TRBD1 (6 bases). The CDR3 runs 14 residues. With 5 bases removed from V and 0 bases from J, the gap between germline ends came to 11 bases. The germline gives CDR1 MNHEY, CDR2 SMNVEV (reference sequence). Written as DNA, the CDR3 is TGTGCCAGCAGTAGACGGACAGCCTCCTACGAGCAGTACTTC. Protein product: CASSRRTASYEQYF.

The genes are TRBV5-5 and TRBJ1-2; D possibly corresponds to TRBD1 (6 bases). V lost 1 base, J lost 6 bases, and 16 bases lay in between. Germline CDR1 SGHKS, CDR2 YYEKEE (reference sequence). The CDR3 contains 15 residues. CDR3 in DNA: TGTGCCAGCAGCTTGTGGGGGCCGGGGGGTAATGGCTACACCTTC. Translating gives CASSLWGPGGNGYTF.

Regarding this clonotype: Its ends do not fully match the called genes, so a read error is possible. CDR3 sequence reads: CASSEEGADGQPQHF. DNA for the CDR3: TGCGCCAGCAGCGAAGAGGGGGCGGACGGTCAGCCCCAGCATTTT. The chain combines TRBV4-3 with TRBJ1-5; 7 bases are shared with TRBD1. CDR1 is LGHNA and CDR2 is YSLEER in the germline V gene. There are 15 residues in the CDR3.